This T cell receptor beta chain was sequenced during a study of blood T cells in healthy people across ages. Whole-study results and caveats: When set beside aged donors, long-lived donors presented more naive CD4+ cells and higher diversity. Possibly confounding the expanded clonotype changes was the fact that donor CMV status was unknown.

A sample-barcoded 5' primer and a J-beta primer mix were used in a second PCR of roughly 7 to 11 cycles. Each CDR3 protein gets one entry after TCRdb re-called the 5' RACE reads with MiXCR. The sample yields hundreds of thousands of distinct CDR3 sequences, about 61% seen once. The table lists this clonotype with a few counts. As yet, its antigen is unknown. The ends lost 6 bases at V and 8 bases at J; junction bases unmatched: 11. Germline values: CDR1 MNHEY, CDR2 SMNVEV (reference sequence). The CDR3 has 15 amino acids. Material: blood. This sequence originates from a man in his forties in good health. The chain is built from TRBV27 and TRBJ1-4; TRBD1 matches 8 bases. The chain's CDR3 is CASSRLDRENEKLFF. The CDR3 DNA sequence: TGTGCCAGCAGCAGGCTGGACAGGGAGAACGAAAAACTGTTTTTT. The full variable domain, in which reference TRBV27 and TRBJ1-4 provide the parts outside the CDR3, is EAQVTQNPRYLITVTGKKLTVTCSQNMNHEYMSWYRQDPGLGLRQIYYSMNVEVTDKGDVPEGYKVSRKEKRNFPLILESPSPNQTSLYFCASSRLDRENEKLFFGSGTQLSVL.